Reported below is one T cell receptor (beta chain). Its antigen is unknown. No much larger clone is present one base from it, and per-base qualities are unavailable. In the paper's terms, the time point label means: baseline before first vaccination. Vaccinee samples were obtained from the UK trials COV001 and COV002, which included a single-blind randomized controlled phase 2/3 trial of AZD1222 (ChAdOx1 nCoV-19) in healthy adults. For TCRbeta chain sequencing, PBMC samples were collected from trial participants at day 0 and at day 28 after the second dose. The CDR3 regions of human TCRbeta chains were analyzed by immunosequencing. As for the authors' bioinformatics: TCRs in the repertoires were matched against a reference library of SARS-CoV-2-specific TCRs that had been generated with the MIRA antigen-specificity platform. Breadth was defined as the fraction of unique TCRs that were SARS-CoV-2-associated. Depth was defined as the fraction of total T cells that were SARS-CoV-2-associated. Using the MIRA data, every spike-specific TCR was mapped to the spike region that the TCR reacted to and assigned to either a CD4 or a CD8 class. Log10-transformed breadth and depth values were compared by one-way ANOVA with Sidak's multiple comparisons tests. TCRdb provides this immuneACCESS table in a form limited to in-frame rearrangements. Some clones are lacking; in checked studies, under half of them reflect an unresolved V gene, and why the rest are absent is not known. The V and J calls and clone size come from that table; D and trimming were worked out from the DNA. Within this sample are over 85,000 clones, with roughly 86% of them counted one time only. The leading ten clones occupy less than 6% of the sample.

This sample was taken from a study of T cell responses to AZD1222 COVID-19 vaccine (dated by TCRdb to about 2021). The study in broad terms: AZD1222 recipients with second doses at about 4 weeks or about 12 weeks were pooled, because spike-specific TCR depth and breadth did not differ between schedules. TCR sequencing covered approximately 230 trial participants: 200 to 210 given two doses of AZD1222 and 26 given two doses of MenACWY control vaccine. Trial participants were enrolled by age into 18-55, 56-69 and 70-plus year subgroups, with approximately 150, 28 and 58 TCR-sequenced participants respectively. The paper as a whole reports these results and caveats: Spike-specific TCR breadth and depth rose significantly after two AZD1222 doses compared with day 0 and with MenACWY recipients. Reportedly, almost half of the unique spike-specific TCRs recognized epitopes lying outside the regions that are mutated in the B.1.351 and B.1.1.7 variants. In the small 56-69-year group, the increase in depth fell short of significance, most likely because of low power. Participants were mostly white British and included more females than males, and it was suggested by the authors that clonal diversity may have been underestimated. Because no samples from the day 14 peak response were available, repertoires could be characterized only after the peak T cell response. Only five or six AZD1222 recipients were SARS-CoV-2 seropositive at baseline, limiting conclusions about previously exposed vaccinees. Vaccine-associated CD4 TCRs spanned the whole spike protein, with dominant responses in regions 160-218 and 743-854.

The clonotype originates from an adult in good health. Specimen: peripheral blood, collected on day 0 of AZD1222 vaccination.

In nucleotide form, the sequence is TGTGCCAGCAGTCAGGGAGAACCGGGACAGGGGTCCGGGGAGCTGTTTTTT. Its translation is CASSQGEPGQGSGELFF. Rearrangement joined TRBV5-6 to TRBJ2-2, with 10 middle bases fitting TRBD1. Its CDR3 holds 17 amino acids, cysteine through phenylalanine. Just CDR3 DNA is preserved here, 51 bases in frame from base 1. Taken from the germline V gene, the CDR1 and CDR2 loops are SGHDT and YYEEEE. The germline V and J ends show losses of 5 bases and 6 bases respectively, and no gene match explains 13 bases of the junction.